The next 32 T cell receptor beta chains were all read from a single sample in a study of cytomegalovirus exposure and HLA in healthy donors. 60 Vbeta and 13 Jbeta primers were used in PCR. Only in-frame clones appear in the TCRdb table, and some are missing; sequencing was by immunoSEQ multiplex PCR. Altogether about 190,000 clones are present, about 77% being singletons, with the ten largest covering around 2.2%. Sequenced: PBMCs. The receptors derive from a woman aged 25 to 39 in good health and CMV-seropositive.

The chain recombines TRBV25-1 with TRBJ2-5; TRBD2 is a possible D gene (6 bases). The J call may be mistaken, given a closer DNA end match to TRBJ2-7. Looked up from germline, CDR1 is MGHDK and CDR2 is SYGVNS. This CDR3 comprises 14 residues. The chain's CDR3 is CASSRSGSSYEQYF. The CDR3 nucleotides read TGTGCCAGCAGTCGTAGCGGTTCCTCCTACGAGCAGTACTTC.

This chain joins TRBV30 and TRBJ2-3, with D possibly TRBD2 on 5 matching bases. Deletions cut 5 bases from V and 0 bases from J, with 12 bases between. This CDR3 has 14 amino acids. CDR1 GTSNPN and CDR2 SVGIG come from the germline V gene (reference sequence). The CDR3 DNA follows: TGTGCCTGGTCCGGACTGACTAGCACAGATACGCAGTATTTT. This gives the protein CAWSGLTSTDTQYF.

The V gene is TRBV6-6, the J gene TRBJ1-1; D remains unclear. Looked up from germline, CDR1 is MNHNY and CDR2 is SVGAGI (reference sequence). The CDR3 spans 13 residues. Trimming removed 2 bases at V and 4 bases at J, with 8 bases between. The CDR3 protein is CASSYGTVTEAFF. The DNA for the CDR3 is TGTGCCAGCAGTTACGGAACAGTCACTGAAGCTTTCTTT.

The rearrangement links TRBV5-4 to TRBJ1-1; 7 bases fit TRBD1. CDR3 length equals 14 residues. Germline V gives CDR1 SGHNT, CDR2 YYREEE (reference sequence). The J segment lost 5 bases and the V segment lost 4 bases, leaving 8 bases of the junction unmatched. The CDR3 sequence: CASSHYKGATEAFF. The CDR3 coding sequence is TGTGCCAGCAGCCATTATAAGGGGGCTACTGAAGCTTTCTTT.

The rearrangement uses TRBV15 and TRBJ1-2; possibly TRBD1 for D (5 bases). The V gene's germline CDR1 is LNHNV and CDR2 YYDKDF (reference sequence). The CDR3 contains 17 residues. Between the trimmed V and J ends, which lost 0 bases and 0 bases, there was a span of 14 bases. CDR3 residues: CATSRDRSRVANYGYTF. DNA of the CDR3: TGTGCCACCAGCAGAGATCGTTCCAGGGTAGCTAACTATGGCTACACCTTC.

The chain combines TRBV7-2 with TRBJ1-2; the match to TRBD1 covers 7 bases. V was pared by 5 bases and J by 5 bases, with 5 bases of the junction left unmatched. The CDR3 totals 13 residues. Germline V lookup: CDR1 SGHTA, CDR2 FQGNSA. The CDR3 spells CASSPGTVYGYTF. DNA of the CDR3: TGTGCCAGCAGCCCTGGGACAGTATATGGCTACACCTTC.

The DNA of the CDR3 is TGTGCCAGCAGCTTTCGCGATTACAATGAGCAGTTCTTC. Its translation: CASSFRDYNEQFF. The chain employs TRBV9 and TRBJ2-1; D is unresolved. The CDR3 extends over 13 amino acids. V was shortened by 4 bases and J by 4 bases, with 9 bases between the two germline ends. Germline lookup yields CDR1 SGDLS and CDR2 YYNGEE. The variable domain in full, completed from reference TRBV9 and TRBJ2-1, reads DSGVTQTPKHLITATGQRVTLRCSPRSGDLSVYWYQQSLDQGLQFLIQYYNGEERAKGNILERFSAQQFPDLHSELNLSSLELGDSALYFCASSFRDYNEQFFGPGTRLTVL.

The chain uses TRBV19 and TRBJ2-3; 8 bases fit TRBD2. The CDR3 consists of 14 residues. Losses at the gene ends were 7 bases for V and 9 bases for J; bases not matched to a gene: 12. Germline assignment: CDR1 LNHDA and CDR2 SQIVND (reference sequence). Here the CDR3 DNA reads TGTGCCAGTACGGGAGGGGGGGCCTCGGGGACGCAGTATTTT. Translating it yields CASTGGGASGTQYF.

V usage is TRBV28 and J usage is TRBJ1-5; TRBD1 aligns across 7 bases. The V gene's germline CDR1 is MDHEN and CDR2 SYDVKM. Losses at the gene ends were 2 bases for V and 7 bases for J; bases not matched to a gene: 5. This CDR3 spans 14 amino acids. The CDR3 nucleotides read TGTGCCAGCAGTTTAGGAGGGGGCTGGCAGCCCCAGCATTTT. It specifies CASSLGGGWQPQHF. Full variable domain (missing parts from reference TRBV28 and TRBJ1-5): DVKVTQSSRYLVKRTGEKVFLECVQDMDHENMFWYRQDPGLGLRLIYFSYDVKMKEKGDIPEGYSVSREKKERFSLILESASTNQTSMYLCASSLGGGWQPQHFGDGTRLSIL.

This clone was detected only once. CDR3 nucleotides: TGTGCCAGCAGTTACGTGTCAGGGCACTATGGCTACACCTTC. Its translation is CASSYVSGHYGYTF. This sequence joins TRBV6-5 and TRBJ1-2, with D perhaps TRBD1 (5 bases). V lost 2 bases, J lost 3 bases, and 10 bases lay in between. CDR3 size: 14 residues. Germline CDR1 MNHEY, CDR2 SVGAGI.

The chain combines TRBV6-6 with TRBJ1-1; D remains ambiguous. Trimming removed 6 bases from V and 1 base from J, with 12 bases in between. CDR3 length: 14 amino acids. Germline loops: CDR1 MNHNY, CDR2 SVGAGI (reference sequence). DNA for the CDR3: TGTGCCAGCAGAGCCCCCCGAAGGAACACTGAAGCTTTCTTT. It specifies CASRAPRRNTEAFF.

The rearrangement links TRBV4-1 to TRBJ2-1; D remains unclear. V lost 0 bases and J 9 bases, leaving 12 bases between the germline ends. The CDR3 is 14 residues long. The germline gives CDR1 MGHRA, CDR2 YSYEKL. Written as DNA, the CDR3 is TGCGCCAGCAGCCAAGAGATTTCGGGTATTGAGCAGTTCTTC. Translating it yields CASSQEISGIEQFF.

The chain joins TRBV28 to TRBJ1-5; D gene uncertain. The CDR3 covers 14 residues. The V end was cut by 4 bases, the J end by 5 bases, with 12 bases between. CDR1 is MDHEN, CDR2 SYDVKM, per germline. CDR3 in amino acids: CASSSLSGYQPQHF. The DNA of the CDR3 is TGTGCCAGCAGTTCCTTGAGCGGGTATCAGCCCCAGCATTTT.

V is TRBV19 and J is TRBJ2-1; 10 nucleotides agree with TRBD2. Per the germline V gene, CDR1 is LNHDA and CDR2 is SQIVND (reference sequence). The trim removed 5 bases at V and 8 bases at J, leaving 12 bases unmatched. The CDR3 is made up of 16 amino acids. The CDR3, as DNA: TGTGCCAGTAGTCGGGCCGGGACTAGCGTCGCTGATGAGCAGTTCTTC. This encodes CASSRAGTSVADEQFF.

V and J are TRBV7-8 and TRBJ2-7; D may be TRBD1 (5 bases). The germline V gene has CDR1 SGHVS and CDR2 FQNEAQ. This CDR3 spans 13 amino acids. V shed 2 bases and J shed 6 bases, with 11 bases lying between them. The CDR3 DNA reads TGTGCCAGCAGCTTACTAGTAAGGGGCGAGCAGTACTTC. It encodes CASSLLVRGEQYF.

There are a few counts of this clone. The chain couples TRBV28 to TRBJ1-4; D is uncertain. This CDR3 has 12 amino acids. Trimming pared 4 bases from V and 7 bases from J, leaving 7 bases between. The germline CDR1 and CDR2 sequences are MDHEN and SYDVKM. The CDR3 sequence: CASSSDSEKLFF. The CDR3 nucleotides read TGTGCCAGCAGTTCGGACTCTGAAAAACTGTTTTTT.

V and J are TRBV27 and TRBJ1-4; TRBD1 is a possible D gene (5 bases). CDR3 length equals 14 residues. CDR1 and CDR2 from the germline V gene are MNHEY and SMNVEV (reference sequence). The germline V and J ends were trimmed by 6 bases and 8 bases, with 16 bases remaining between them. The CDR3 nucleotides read TGTGCCAGCAGGCCCCAGGGATTAAACGAAAAACTGTTTTTT. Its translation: CASRPQGLNEKLFF.

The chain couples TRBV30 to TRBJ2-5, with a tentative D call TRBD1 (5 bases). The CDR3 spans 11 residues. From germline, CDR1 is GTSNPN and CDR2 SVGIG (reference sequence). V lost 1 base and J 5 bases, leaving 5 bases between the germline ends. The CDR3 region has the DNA TGTGCCTGGAGTGCAGGGGAGACCCAGTACTTC. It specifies CAWSAGETQYF.

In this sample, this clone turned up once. CDR3 nucleotide sequence: TGTGCCAGCAGCCTGGGACAGGAGAATAATTCACCCCTCCACTTT. The encoded protein is CASSLGQENNSPLHF. The genes are TRBV4-2 and TRBJ1-6; 8 bases agree with TRBD1. Unmatched junction bases numbered 4, after V lost 4 bases and J lost 5 bases. This CDR3 has 15 amino acids. The germline CDR1 and CDR2 sequences are LGHNA and YNFKEQ.

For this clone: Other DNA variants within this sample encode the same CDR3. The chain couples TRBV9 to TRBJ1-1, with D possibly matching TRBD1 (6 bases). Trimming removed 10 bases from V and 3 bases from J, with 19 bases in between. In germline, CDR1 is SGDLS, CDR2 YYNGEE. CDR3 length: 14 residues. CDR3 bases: TGTGCCGAGGTACGAAATGAGGGGGACACTGAAGCTTTCTTT. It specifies CAEVRNEGDTEAFF.

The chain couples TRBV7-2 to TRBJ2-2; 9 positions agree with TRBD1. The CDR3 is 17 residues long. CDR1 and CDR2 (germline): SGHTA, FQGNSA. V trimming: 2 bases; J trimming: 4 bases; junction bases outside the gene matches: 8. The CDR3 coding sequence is TGTGCCAGCAGCTTAACCCGGGACAGGGCCGGCACCGGGGAGCTGTTTTTT. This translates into CASSLTRDRAGTGELFF.

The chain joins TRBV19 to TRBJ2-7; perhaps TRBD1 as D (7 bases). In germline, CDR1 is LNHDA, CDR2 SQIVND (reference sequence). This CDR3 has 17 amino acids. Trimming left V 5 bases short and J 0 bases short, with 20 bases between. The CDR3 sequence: CASSPLGGGGSSYEQYF. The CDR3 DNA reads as TGTGCCAGTAGTCCTCTCGGAGGGGGCGGAAGCTCCTACGAGCAGTACTTC.

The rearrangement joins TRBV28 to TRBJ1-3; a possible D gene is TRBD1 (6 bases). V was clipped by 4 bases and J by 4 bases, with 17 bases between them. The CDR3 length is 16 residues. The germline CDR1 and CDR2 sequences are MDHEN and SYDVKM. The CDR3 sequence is CASSSLPGALGNTIYF. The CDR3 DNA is TGTGCCAGCAGTTCCCTCCCAGGGGCTTTAGGAAACACCATATATTTT.

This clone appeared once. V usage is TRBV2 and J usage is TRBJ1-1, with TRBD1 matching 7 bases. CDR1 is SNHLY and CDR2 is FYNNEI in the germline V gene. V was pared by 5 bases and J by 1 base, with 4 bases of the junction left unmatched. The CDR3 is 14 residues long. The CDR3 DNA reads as TGTGCCAGCAGTACGGACAGGTGGAACACTGAAGCTTTCTTT. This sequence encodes CASSTDRWNTEAFF.

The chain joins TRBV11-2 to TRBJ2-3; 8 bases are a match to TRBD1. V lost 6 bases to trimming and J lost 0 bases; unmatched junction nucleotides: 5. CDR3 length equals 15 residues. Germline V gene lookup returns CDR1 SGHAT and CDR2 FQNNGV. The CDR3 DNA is TGTGCCAGCAGTAGACAGGGGCCGAGCACAGATACGCAGTATTTT. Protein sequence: CASSRQGPSTDTQYF.

The CDR3 loop is CASSPGREGQPQHF. DNA of the CDR3: TGTGCCAGCAGCCCCGGCAGGGAAGGACAGCCCCAGCATTTT. V is TRBV7-2 and J is TRBJ1-5; D is perhaps TRBD1 (5 bases). Between the trimmed V and J ends, which lost 5 bases and 7 bases, there was a span of 15 bases. The CDR3 extends over 14 amino acids. The germline V gene has CDR1 SGHTA and CDR2 FQGNSA.

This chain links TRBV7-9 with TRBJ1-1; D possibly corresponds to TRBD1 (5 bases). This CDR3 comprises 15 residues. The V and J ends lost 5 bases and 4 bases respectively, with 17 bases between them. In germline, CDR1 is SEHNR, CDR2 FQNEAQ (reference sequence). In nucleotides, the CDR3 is TGTGCCAGCAGCCCAAAGGTCGGGGGACCCACTGAAGCTTTCTTT. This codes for CASSPKVGGPTEAFF.

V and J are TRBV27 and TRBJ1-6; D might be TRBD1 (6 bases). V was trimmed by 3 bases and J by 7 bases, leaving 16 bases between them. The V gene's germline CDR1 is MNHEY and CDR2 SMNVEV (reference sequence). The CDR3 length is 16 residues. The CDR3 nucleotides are TGTGCCAGCAGTTTCCACGGACAGACCCAAAATTCACCCCTCCACTTT. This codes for CASSFHGQTQNSPLHF.

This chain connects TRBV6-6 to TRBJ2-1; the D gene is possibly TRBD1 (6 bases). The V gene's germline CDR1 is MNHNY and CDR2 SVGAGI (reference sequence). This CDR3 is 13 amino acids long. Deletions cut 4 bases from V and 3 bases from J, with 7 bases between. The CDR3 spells CASSSQGYNEQFF. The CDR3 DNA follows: TGTGCCAGCAGTTCACAGGGCTACAATGAGCAGTTCTTC.

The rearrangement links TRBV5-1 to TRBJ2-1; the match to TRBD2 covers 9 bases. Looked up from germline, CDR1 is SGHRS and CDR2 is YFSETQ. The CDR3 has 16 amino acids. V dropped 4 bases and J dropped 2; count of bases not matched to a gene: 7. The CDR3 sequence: CASSPLPSGTYNEQFF. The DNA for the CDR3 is TGCGCCAGCAGCCCACTCCCTAGCGGGACCTACAATGAGCAGTTCTTC.

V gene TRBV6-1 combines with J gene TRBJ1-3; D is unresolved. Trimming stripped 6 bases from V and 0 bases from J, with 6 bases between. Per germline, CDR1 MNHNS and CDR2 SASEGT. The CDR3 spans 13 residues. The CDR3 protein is CASSEYSGNTIYF. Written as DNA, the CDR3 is TGTGCCAGCAGCGAATACTCTGGAAACACCATATATTTT.

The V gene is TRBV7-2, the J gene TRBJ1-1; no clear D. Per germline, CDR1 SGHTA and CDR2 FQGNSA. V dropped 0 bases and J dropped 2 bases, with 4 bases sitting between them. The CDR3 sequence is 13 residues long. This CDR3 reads CASSLARNTEAFF. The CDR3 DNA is TGTGCCAGCAGCTTAGCCAGAAACACTGAAGCTTTCTTT.